These T cell receptor beta chains were read from a single sample in a study of low-dose radiotherapy and immunotherapy resistance in tumors. One entry per CDR3 protein, called by TCRdb with MiXCR from the reads. Among some 85,000 distinct CDR3 sequences listed, about 19% were seen once. This material consisted of PBMCs, taken before treatment. These receptors were taken from a male donor with prostate cancer. The CDR3 runs from the conserved cysteine through the conserved F or W. A D gene is named only where the DNA matches it firmly. Clone size is stated in some rows and not others, as once, few, many or a class when expanded.

CDR3aa	CDR3nt	d_gene	v_gene	j_gene	abundance
CASSLGTGLGNQPQHF	TGCGCCAGCAGCTTGGGGACAGGGCTTGGCAATCAGCCCCAGCATTTT	TRBD1	TRBV5-1	TRBJ1-5	many
CASSLARSGTTGTTQYF	TGCGCCAGCAGCTTGGCCCGTAGCGGGACTACGGGAACTACGCAGTATTTT	TRBD2	TRBV5-1	TRBJ2-3	many
CASSPGGRGTEAFF	TGTGCCAGCTCACCAGGGGGTCGGGGCACTGAAGCTTTCTTT	NA	TRBV18	TRBJ1-1	many
CASSLGRGGRENTEAFF	TGTGCCAGCAGCTTAGGACGCGGGGGGAGAGAGAACACTGAAGCTTTCTTT	NA	TRBV11-2	TRBJ1-1	many
CASSAPTTANTEAFF	TGTGCCAGCAGTGCGCCCACGACAGCGAACACTGAAGCTTTCTTT	NA	TRBV28	TRBJ1-1	many
CASSDGGTTNEKLFF	TGTGCCAGCAGTGATGGGGGAACAACTAATGAAAAACTGTTTTTT	NA	TRBV6-1	TRBJ1-4	NA
CASSSPPRREQFF	TGTGCCAGCAGCTCCCCCCCCCGGCGAGAGCAGTTCTTC	NA	TRBV7-2	TRBJ2-1	many
CSGIMGNEQFF	TGCAGCGGAATAATGGGCAATGAGCAGTTCTTC	NA	TRBV29-1	TRBJ2-1	many
CASKSSYNSPLHF	TGCGCCAGCAAATCCTCCTATAATTCACCCCTCCACTTT	NA	TRBV5-1	TRBJ1-6	many
CASRLGAGGGPGQNPSGANVLTF	TGTGCCAGTAGGTTAGGAGCTGGTGGGGGACCGGGACAGAACCCCTCTGGGGCCAACGTCCTGACTTTC	TRBD1	TRBV19	TRBJ2-6	many
CASSLLNSYVPYEQYF	TGTGCCAGCAGCCTTTTAAACTCTTACGTACCCTACGAGCAGTACTTC	NA	TRBV13	TRBJ2-7	medium-sized
CASTGDTNTGELFF	TGTGCCAGCACCGGGGACACGAACACCGGGGAGCTGTTTTTT	NA	TRBV9	TRBJ2-2	many
CASSPPSSGRAKGIYEQYF	TGTGCCAGCTCACCACCGTCTAGCGGGAGGGCGAAGGGTATCTACGAGCAGTACTTC	TRBD2	TRBV18	TRBJ2-7	NA
CAWRIAGVGNTGELFF	TGTGCCTGGAGAATAGCGGGAGTAGGTAACACCGGGGAGCTGTTTTTT	TRBD2	TRBV30	TRBJ2-2	many
CSGGEGRYNEQFF	TGCAGCGGAGGAGAGGGGCGGTACAATGAGCAGTTCTTC	NA	TRBV29-1	TRBJ2-1	many
CASEGTGGLGGYTF	TGTGCCAGCGAAGGGACAGGCGGTTTAGGTGGCTACACCTTC	TRBD1	TRBV28	TRBJ1-2	NA
CASSQTSGASTDTQYF	TGTGCCAGCAGTCAGACTAGCGGGGCTAGCACAGATACGCAGTATTTT	TRBD2	TRBV6-2/TRBV6-3	TRBJ2-3	many
CASSTQNSGRGNEQFF	TGTGCCAGTAGTACCCAAAATAGCGGGAGAGGCAATGAGCAGTTCTTC	TRBD2	TRBV19	TRBJ2-1	many
CASTDSGTGNYGYTF	TGTGCCAGTACCGACTCGGGGACAGGGAACTATGGCTACACCTTC	TRBD1	TRBV19	TRBJ1-2	few
CATSRAPSTTDTQYF	TGTGCCACCAGCAGAGCCCCGAGTACCACAGATACGCAGTATTTT	NA	TRBV15	TRBJ2-3	many
CASSLVGQGPRMKKLFF	TGCGCCAGCAGCTTGGTCGGACAGGGTCCCAGAATGAAAAAACTGTTTTTT	TRBD1	TRBV5-1	TRBJ1-4	many
CASSFGDANEKLFF	TGCGCCAGCAGCTTCGGTGATGCTAATGAAAAACTGTTTTTT	NA	TRBV5-1	TRBJ1-4	many
CASSSARGGGELFF	TGTGCCAGCAGCTCCGCCCGCGGGGGGGGGGAGCTGTTTTTT	TRBD2	TRBV7-2	TRBJ2-2	many
CASSYWGSGQETQYF	TGTGCCAGCAGCTACTGGGGGAGTGGGCAAGAGACCCAGTACTTC	NA	TRBV7-2	TRBJ2-5	many
CATSGPGTGGTEAFF	TGTGCCACCAGTGGGCCCGGGACAGGGGGCACTGAAGCTTTCTTT	TRBD1	TRBV24-1	TRBJ1-1	many
CASSEGYYGELFF	TGTGCCAGCAGTGAAGGGTACTACGGGGAGCTGTTTTTT	NA	TRBV6-2/TRBV6-3	TRBJ2-2	many
CASSLRTSRNEQFF	TGTGCCAGCAGCCTCCGGACTAGCAGGAATGAGCAGTTCTTC	TRBD2	TRBV7-9	TRBJ2-1	many
CASSLAQENYGYTF	TGTGCCAGCAGCTTGGCACAGGAGAACTATGGCTACACCTTC	NA	TRBV5-8	TRBJ1-2	many
CASSWTGGYSGANVLTF	TGTGCCAGCAGCTGGACAGGGGGATACTCTGGGGCCAACGTCCTGACTTTC	TRBD1	TRBV5-8	TRBJ2-6	many
CASSAELAGGVTDTQYF	TGTGCCAGCAGCGCCGAACTAGCGGGAGGTGTGACAGATACGCAGTATTTT	TRBD2	TRBV7-9	TRBJ2-3	many
CATSDPLQGALEETQYF	TGTGCCACCAGTGATCCGTTACAGGGGGCGTTGGAAGAGACCCAGTACTTC	TRBD1	TRBV24-1	TRBJ2-5	many
CASSQGGAGDMNTEAFF	TGTGCCAGCAGCCAAGGGGGGGCAGGAGACATGAACACTGAAGCTTTCTTT	NA	TRBV13	TRBJ1-1	many
CASSDTGGTTEAFF	TGCGCCAGCAGCGATACAGGGGGGACCACTGAAGCTTTCTTT	TRBD1	TRBV5-1	TRBJ1-1	many
CASSLSTGGLGYTF	TGTGCCAGCAGTTTATCAACAGGGGGATTAGGCTACACCTTC	TRBD1	TRBV6-6	TRBJ1-2	NA
CSVGTQYF	TGCAGTGTTGGTACGCAGTATTTT	NA	TRBV20-1	TRBJ2-3	many
CATSTASGYEQYF	TGTGCCACCAGTACTGCGTCGGGCTACGAGCAGTACTTC	NA	TRBV24-1	TRBJ2-7	many